Sequencing of this TCR beta chain was carried out in a study of blood T cell repertoires in COVID-19. Original data processing: Amplifying reference gene primers gave estimates of nucleated cell counts. Sequenced by immunoSEQ multiplex PCR; TCRdb stores in-frame clones only, minus some. V and J calls and clone size are given by that table; D and trimming were obtained from the DNA. This table has 250,000 to 300,000 clones, 87% appearing once. The CDR3 has 15 residues. Trimming cost V 0 bases and J 8 bases, with 16 bases left between them. CDR1 is MNHEY and CDR2 is SVGAGI in the germline V gene. This receptor was identified in a woman aged 50 to 60 who had recovered from COVID-19. The V call is TRBV6-5, the J call TRBJ1-2; D call uncertain. Material: peripheral blood. The CDR3, as DNA: TGTGCCAGCAGTTACTCTGGCAGGCCGGCGGGAGGCTACACCTTC. This translates into CASSYSGRPAGGYTF.